The 30 T cell receptor beta chains given below trace back to one sample, sequenced in a study of T cells in Graves' hyperthyroidism and ophthalmopathy. Using RNA transcripts as the source, TCR beta CDR3 regions were amplified. Initially, a first-round RT-PCR of the TCR CDR3 employed the HTBI primer set. TCRdb ran MiXCR on the multiplex PCR reads and lists one entry per CDR3 protein. The repertoire holds fewer than 250,000 distinct CDR3 sequences, with about 24% as singletons. The sample consisted of blood. The receptor source for this set is a woman in her 40s with Graves' ophthalmopathy.

V and J are TRBV5-5 and TRBJ1-2; unclear D gene. The CDR3 runs to 13 residues. Deletions cut 4 bases from V and 4 bases from J, with 11 bases between. CDR1 and CDR2 (germline): SGHKS, YYEKEE (reference sequence). In nucleotides, the CDR3 is TGTGCCAGCAGCACCGACGTCCTCTATGGCTACACCTTC. This sequence encodes CASSTDVLYGYTF.

This chain joins TRBV15 and TRBJ2-5; 7 bases align to TRBD2. CDR3 length: 16 residues. The germline gives CDR1 LNHNV, CDR2 YYDKDF (reference sequence). V shed 6 bases and J 5 bases; nucleotides not matched to a gene: 15. The CDR3 DNA is TGTGCCACCAGGCGGCTTGTCAGCGGGGCTGGGGAGACCCAGTACTTC. Translated: CATRRLVSGAGETQYF.

This clonotype was recorded many times. The chain uses TRBV2 and TRBJ2-7; possible D gene TRBD2, 6 bases. This CDR3 contains 15 residues. V shed 2 bases and J shed 2 bases, with 13 bases lying between them. Germline CDR1 SNHLY, CDR2 FYNNEI. CDR3 loop: CASSERSGGTYEQYF. The CDR3 DNA is TGTGCCAGCAGTGAAAGGTCAGGAGGGACCTACGAGCAGTACTTC.

This clonotype was counted many times. V gene TRBV7-2 combines with J gene TRBJ1-2; 7 nucleotides match TRBD1. Germline lookup yields CDR1 SGHTA and CDR2 FQGNSA. There are 15 residues in the CDR3. V lost 3 bases, J lost 4 bases, and 8 bases stayed unmatched. Written as DNA, the CDR3 is TGTGCCAGCAGCTTCACCGGGACAGAGAGCTATGGCTACACCTTC. It encodes CASSFTGTESYGYTF.

The sample holds many counts of this clonotype. V usage is TRBV12-3 or TRBV12-4 and J usage is TRBJ2-5; 9 bases are shared with TRBD2. V dropped 6 bases and J dropped 5; count of bases not matched to a gene: 10. This CDR3 region has 15 residues. The CDR3 sequence: CASRLREGHSETQYF. The CDR3 region has the DNA TGTGCCAGCAGACTGCGGGAGGGCCATAGTGAGACCCAGTACTTC.

This clonotype was found a few times. The chain couples TRBV6-2 or TRBV6-3 to TRBJ1-1, with D tentatively TRBD1 (5 bases). The CDR3 length is 12 residues. With 6 bases removed from V and 5 bases from J, the gap between germline ends came to 10 bases. Germline V gene sequence: CDR1 MNHEY, CDR2 SVGEGT. CDR3 protein: CASSFDRTEAFF. The CDR3 DNA reads TGTGCCAGCAGCTTCGACAGAACTGAAGCTTTCTTT.

This chain connects TRBV20-1 to TRBJ1-2, with 7 bases that match TRBD1. The junction had 5 bases not matched to a gene; V was cut back by 4 bases and J by 6 bases. Germline V gene lookup returns CDR1 DFQATT and CDR2 SNEGSKA (reference sequence). The CDR3 is made up of 12 amino acids. The CDR3 loop is CSAIGTVHGYTF. CDR3 in DNA: TGCAGTGCTATAGGGACAGTTCATGGCTACACCTTC.

The gene calls are TRBV7-6 and TRBJ2-5; 7 bases match TRBD1. This CDR3 contains 13 residues. Germline trimming cut 4 bases from V and 5 bases from J; bases unmatched to any gene: 4. Looked up from germline, CDR1 is SGHVS and CDR2 is FNYEAQ. The CDR3 region has the DNA TGTGCCAGCAGCTCCGGACAGGTGGAGACCCAGTACTTC. Encoded protein: CASSSGQVETQYF.

This chain connects TRBV27 to TRBJ2-7; a weak D match, TRBD1 (5 bases). Germline V CDR1 and CDR2: MNHEY, SMNVEV (reference sequence). This CDR3 contains 14 residues. Trimming shortened V by 4 bases and J by 3 bases, and 13 bases separated the two germline ends. The CDR3 nucleotides are TGTGCCAGCAGTTGGAGACAGCATAACTACGAGCAGTACTTC. Its protein is CASSWRQHNYEQYF.

The CDR3 loop is CASSYPDQQYF. As DNA, the CDR3 is TGTGCCAGCAGTTACCCCGATCAACAGTACTTC. The chain combines TRBV6-2 or TRBV6-3 with TRBJ2-5; no reliable D call. The CDR3 runs to 11 residues. Germline-derived CDR1 and CDR2 are MNHEY and SVGEGT. V was pared by 2 bases and J by 11 bases, with 9 bases between.

This clonotype was found many times. The chain couples TRBV28 to TRBJ1-1; the match to TRBD1 covers 9 bases. CDR3 length: 14 residues. V dropped 5 bases and J dropped 4; count of bases not matched to a gene: 5. Germline CDR1 reads MDHEN; CDR2 reads SYDVKM. CDR3 region: CASSPGTGTTEAFF. The CDR3, as DNA: TGTGCCAGCAGTCCCGGGACAGGGACCACTGAAGCTTTCTTT.

This clonotype was detected ten times or more. The CDR3 loop is CASSSLNNEQYF. CDR3 in DNA: TGTGCCAGTAGTAGTTTAAACAACGAGCAGTACTTC. The chain carries TRBV19 and TRBJ2-7; D remains unclear. The V gene's germline CDR1 is LNHDA and CDR2 SQIVND (reference sequence). Trimming cost V 4 bases and J 5 bases, with 9 bases left between them. This CDR3 comprises 12 residues.

This clonotype has at least ten counts. The chain employs TRBV20-1 and TRBJ2-2; a weak D match, TRBD2 (5 bases). The CDR3 has 15 amino acids. Trimming took off 1 base at V and 8 bases at J, with 17 bases between the two ends. Germline V gives CDR1 DFQATT, CDR2 SNEGSKA (reference sequence). CDR3 DNA: TGCAGTGCTAGAGCCGGCCGGGTTAGCGAAGGGGAGCTGTTTTTT. Translation gives CSARAGRVSEGELFF.

The rearrangement links TRBV6-2 or TRBV6-3 to TRBJ2-1, with 7 bases that match TRBD1. CDR1 is MNHEY, CDR2 SVGEGT, per germline. This CDR3 is built from 15 residues. The V gene end was trimmed by 7 bases and the J gene end by 4 bases; junction bases not matched to a gene: 10. The CDR3 nucleotides are TGTGCCAGCACCCCCGACAGGGCCCTATACAATGAGCAGTTCTTC. It specifies CASTPDRALYNEQFF.

There are many counts of this clonotype. V and J are TRBV12-5 and TRBJ1-1; 7 nucleotides match TRBD1. This CDR3 has 13 amino acids. V shed 6 bases and J 1 base; nucleotides not matched to a gene: 2. Germline assignment: CDR1 LGHNT and CDR2 FRNRAP. CDR3 DNA sequence: TGTGCTAGTGGCTGGACAGGGAACACTGAAGCTTTCTTT. As protein: CASGWTGNTEAFF.

The sample holds many counts of this clonotype. V is TRBV13 and J is TRBJ2-7; 10 bases map to TRBD1. The CDR3 consists of 14 residues. Germline V gene lookup returns CDR1 PRHDT and CDR2 FYEKMQ (reference sequence). J lost 5 bases, V lost 5 bases, and 6 bases had no gene match. CDR3 DNA sequence: TGTGCCAGCAGCCGGGACAGGGGAAAGCACGAGCAGTACTTC. It is translated as CASSRDRGKHEQYF. The full variable domain, completed using reference TRBV13 and TRBJ2-7, is AAGVIQSPRHLIKEKRETATLKCYPIPRHDTVYWYQQGPGQDPQFLISFYEKMQSDKGSIPDRFSAQQFSDYHSELNMSSLELGDSALYFCASSRDRGKHEQYFGPGTRLTVT.

This clonotype was seen ten or more times. The V gene is TRBV2, the J gene TRBJ2-7; 8 nucleotides agree with TRBD1. The germline V gene has CDR1 SNHLY and CDR2 FYNNEI. J lost 2 bases, V lost 3 bases, and 6 bases had no gene match. CDR3 length equals 15 residues. CDR3 sequence (DNA): TGTGCCAGCAGTGACCCGGGACAGGATCCCTACGAGCAGTACTTC. It translates to CASSDPGQDPYEQYF.

At least ten counts were recorded for this clonotype. CDR3 sequence: CASTGQGAAYGYTF. CDR3 bases: TGTGCCAGCACCGGACAGGGGGCCGCCTATGGCTACACCTTC. The chain couples TRBV7-9 to TRBJ1-2, with 11 bases lining up with TRBD1. Trimming cost V 7 bases and J 4 bases; bases outside gene matches: 5. The germline CDR1 and CDR2 sequences are SEHNR and FQNEAQ (reference sequence). CDR3 length: 14 residues.

This clonotype was found many times. This rearrangement joins TRBV28 to TRBJ1-4, with 8 bases identical to TRBD1. J was trimmed by 8 bases and V by 4 bases; bases with no gene match: 6. Germline CDR1 reads MDHEN; CDR2 reads SYDVKM. The CDR3 has 14 amino acids. Here the CDR3 DNA reads TGTGCCAGCAGTTCGGACAGGGAGGGAGAAAAACTGTTTTTT. This sequence encodes CASSSDREGEKLFF.

The chain uses TRBV6-1 and TRBJ1-5; 8 positions match TRBD1. The CDR3 is 14 amino acids. The V and J ends lost 6 bases and 6 bases, in that order; junction bases with no gene match: 7. CDR1 is MNHNS, CDR2 SASEGT, per germline. Here the CDR3 DNA reads TGTGCCAGCAGCCGGACCGGGACAGGTCAGCCCCAGCATTTT. This codes for CASSRTGTGQPQHF.

The genes are TRBV16 and TRBJ1-1, with 12 nucleotides matching TRBD1. Germline lookup yields CDR1 KGHSY and CDR2 FQNENV. This CDR3 has 16 residues. With 2 bases clipped from V and 2 bases from J, the junction kept 3 bases outside the gene matches. The CDR3 region has the DNA TGTGCCAGCAGCCAAGGGGGACAGGGGGCAAACACTGAAGCTTTCTTT. The encoded protein is CASSQGGQGANTEAFF.

On this clonotype itself: The junction differs from germline at one of its ends, possibly a read error. The genes are TRBV19 and TRBJ2-7; 7 nucleotides align to TRBD2. CDR3 size: 15 residues. Per the germline V gene, CDR1 is LNHDA and CDR2 is SQIVND (reference sequence). The CDR3 loop reads CASTLGGTNSHEQYF. The CDR3 DNA follows: TGTGCCAGTACCTTGGGCGGGACTAACTCCCACGAGCAGTACTTC.

This chain joins TRBV2 and TRBJ2-2; D may be TRBD2 (5 bases). Germline CDR1 SNHLY, CDR2 FYNNEI. There are 14 residues in the CDR3. With 2 bases removed from V and 7 bases from J, the gap between germline ends came to 11 bases. The CDR3 loop is CASSETLGNGELFF. Written as DNA, the CDR3 is TGTGCCAGCAGTGAAACACTAGGGAACGGGGAGCTGTTTTTT.

The rearrangement joins TRBV7-6 to TRBJ2-7; possible D gene TRBD1, 5 bases. The CDR3 sequence is 16 residues long. Germline loops: CDR1 SGHVS, CDR2 FNYEAQ. V was cut by 1 base and J by 3 bases, with 16 bases left in between. The DNA of the CDR3 is TGTGCCAGCAGCTTAGTGCTTCGACAGCCTAACTACGAGCAGTACTTC. Protein sequence: CASSLVLRQPNYEQYF. The whole variable domain, remainder taken from reference TRBV7-6 and TRBJ2-7, is GAGVSQSPRYKVTKRGQDVALRCDPISGHVSLYWYRQALGQGPEFLTYFNYEAQQDKSGLPNDRFSAERPEGSISTLTIQRTEQRDSAMYRCASSLVLRQPNYEQYFGPGTRLTVT.

This clonotype was seen at least ten times. The DNA of the CDR3 is TGTGCCAGCAGTGCCTCCCCACGAAGGACATGGAGCAATCAGCCCCAGCATTTT. It yields the protein CASSASPRRTWSNQPQHF. This chain joins TRBV6-4 and TRBJ1-5, with D perhaps matching TRBD1 (5 bases). The ends were cut back, 4 bases at V and 1 base at J, with 20 bases in the middle. Germline CDR1 reads MRHNA; CDR2 reads SNTAGT. This CDR3 contains 18 residues.

This clonotype has a count of ten or more. The chain links TRBV29-1 to TRBJ2-5, with TRBD1 matching over 7 bases. The CDR3 length is 13 residues. V shed 6 bases and J 2 bases; nucleotides not matched to a gene: 6. In germline, CDR1 is SQVTM, CDR2 ANQGSEA. CDR3 loop: CSVPGQTQETQYF. As DNA, the CDR3 is TGCAGCGTCCCGGGACAGACACAAGAGACCCAGTACTTC.

The chain uses TRBV6-1 and TRBJ2-7; TRBD1 agrees at 9 bases. J lost 0 bases, V lost 6 bases, and 9 bases had no gene match. The CDR3 is 16 residues long. Germline V gives CDR1 MNHNS, CDR2 SASEGT. The CDR3 nucleotides are TGTGCCAGCAGGAGGACAGGGGCCTCCACCTCCTACGAGCAGTACTTC. This translates into CASRRTGASTSYEQYF.

The rearrangement links TRBV4-1 to TRBJ1-2, with D perhaps matching TRBD1 (5 bases). With 3 bases removed from V and 7 bases from J, the gap between germline ends came to 12 bases. The germline CDR1 and CDR2 sequences are MGHRA and YSYEKL. The length of the CDR3 is 13 residues. CDR3 bases: TGCGCCAGCAGCCAGTCGGGGGAACGTGGCTACACCTTC. Protein product: CASSQSGERGYTF.

Many counts were recorded for this clonotype. The V gene is TRBV6-1, the J gene TRBJ2-5; weak D call: TRBD1 (8 bases). This CDR3 has 19 residues. Germline V CDR1 and CDR2: MNHNS, SASEGT. V lost 2 bases, J lost 4 bases, and 26 bases lay in between. The CDR3 loop reads CASSEQGALAGLGRETQYF. For the CDR3, the DNA is TGTGCCAGCAGTGAACAGGGGGCCTTAGCGGGCCTGGGGAGAGAGACCCAGTACTTC.

At least ten counts were recorded for this clonotype. This CDR3 reads CASSITGSNQPQHF. CDR3 DNA: TGTGCCAGTAGTATTACAGGGAGCAATCAGCCCCAGCATTTT. The rearrangement uses TRBV19 and TRBJ1-5; TRBD1 is a possible D gene (6 bases). The germline V and J ends were trimmed by 3 bases and 1 base, with 7 bases remaining between them. Per germline, CDR1 LNHDA and CDR2 SQIVND (reference sequence). The CDR3 length is 14 residues.